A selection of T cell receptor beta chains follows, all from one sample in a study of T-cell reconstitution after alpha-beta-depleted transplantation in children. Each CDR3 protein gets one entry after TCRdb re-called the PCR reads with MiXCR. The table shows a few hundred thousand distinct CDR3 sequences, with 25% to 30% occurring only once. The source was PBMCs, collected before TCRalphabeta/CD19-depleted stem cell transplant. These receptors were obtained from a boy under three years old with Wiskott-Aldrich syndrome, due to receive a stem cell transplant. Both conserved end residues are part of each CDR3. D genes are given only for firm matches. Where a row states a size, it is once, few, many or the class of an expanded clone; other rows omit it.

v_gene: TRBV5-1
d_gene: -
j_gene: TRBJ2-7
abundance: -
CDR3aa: CASSFEPFYEQYF
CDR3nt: TGCGCCAGCAGCTTCGAGCCCTTCTACGAGCAGTACTTC

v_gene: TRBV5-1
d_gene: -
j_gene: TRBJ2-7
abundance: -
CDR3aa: CASSFSSLYEQYF
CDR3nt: TGCGCCAGCAGCTTCTCCAGTCTCTACGAGCAGTACTTC

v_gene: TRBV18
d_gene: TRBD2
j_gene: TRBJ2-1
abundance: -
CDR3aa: CASSPMAGGREQFF
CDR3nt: TGTGCCAGCTCACCAATGGCGGGAGGTCGGGAGCAGTTCTTC

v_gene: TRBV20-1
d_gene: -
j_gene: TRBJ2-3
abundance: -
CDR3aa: CSGGPTDTQYF
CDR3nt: TGCAGTGGAGGGCCCACAGATACGCAGTATTTT

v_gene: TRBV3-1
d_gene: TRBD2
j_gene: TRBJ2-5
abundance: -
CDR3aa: CASSPIAGGEETQYF
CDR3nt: TGTGCCAGCAGTCCCATAGCGGGAGGCGAAGAGACCCAGTACTTC

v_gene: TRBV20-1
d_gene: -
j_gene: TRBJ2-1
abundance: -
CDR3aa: CCARARGDPHYNEQFF
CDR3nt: TGCTGTGCTAGAGCCAGGGGGGACCCCCATTACAATGAGCAGTTCTTC

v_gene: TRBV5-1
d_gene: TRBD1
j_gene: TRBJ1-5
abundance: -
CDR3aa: CASSSSLDRVSTKPQHF
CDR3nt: TGCGCCAGCAGCTCGAGCCTGGACAGGGTGAGTACGAAGCCCCAGCATTTT

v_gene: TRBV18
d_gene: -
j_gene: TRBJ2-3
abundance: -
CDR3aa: CASSPPAPDTQYF
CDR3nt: TGTGCCAGCTCACCACCAGCGCCAGATACGCAGTATTTT

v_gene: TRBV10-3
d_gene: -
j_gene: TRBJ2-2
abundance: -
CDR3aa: CATGANTGELFF
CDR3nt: TGTGCCACGGGAGCGAACACCGGGGAGCTGTTTTTT

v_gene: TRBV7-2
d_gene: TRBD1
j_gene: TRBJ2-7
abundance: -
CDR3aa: CASSLRQGGSEQYF
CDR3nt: TGTGCCAGCAGCTTAAGACAGGGCGGTAGCGAGCAGTACTTC

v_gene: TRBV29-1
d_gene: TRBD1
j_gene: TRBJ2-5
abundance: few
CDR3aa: CSVYSGTGAQETQYF
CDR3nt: TGCAGCGTTTATTCCGGGACAGGGGCCCAAGAGACCCAGTACTTC

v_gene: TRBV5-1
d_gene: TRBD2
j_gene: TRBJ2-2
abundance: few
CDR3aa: CASSIMGLANTGELFF
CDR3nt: TGCGCCAGCAGCATAATGGGACTAGCGAACACCGGGGAGCTGTTTTTT

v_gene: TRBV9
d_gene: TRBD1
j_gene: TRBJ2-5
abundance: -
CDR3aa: CASSAGQGRETQYF
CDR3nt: TGTGCCAGCAGCGCAGGACAGGGTCGAGAGACCCAGTACTTC

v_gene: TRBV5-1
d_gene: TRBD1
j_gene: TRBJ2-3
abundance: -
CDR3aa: CASSSSGTGMDTQYF
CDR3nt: TGCGCCAGCAGCTCTTCCGGGACAGGGATGGATACGCAGTATTTT

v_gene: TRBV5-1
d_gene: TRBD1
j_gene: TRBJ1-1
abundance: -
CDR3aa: CASSFNQGESPNTEAFF
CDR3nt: TGCGCCAGCAGCTTCAACCAGGGGGAGTCGCCGAACACTGAAGCTTTCTTT

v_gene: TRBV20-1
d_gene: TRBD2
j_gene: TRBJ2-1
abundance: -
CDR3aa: CSATRGTSGEGEQFF
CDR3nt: TGCAGTGCTACCCGAGGGACTAGCGGGGAGGGGGAGCAGTTCTTC

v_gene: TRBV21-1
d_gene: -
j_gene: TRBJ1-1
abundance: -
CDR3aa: CASNQQGNTEAFF
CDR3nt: TGTGCCAGCAACCAACAGGGAAACACTGAAGCTTTCTTT

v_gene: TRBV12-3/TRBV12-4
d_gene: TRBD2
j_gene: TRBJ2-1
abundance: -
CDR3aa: CASSLLLAGGFISEQFF
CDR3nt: TGTGCCAGCAGTTTATTGTTAGCGGGAGGCTTCATTTCGGAGCAGTTCTTC

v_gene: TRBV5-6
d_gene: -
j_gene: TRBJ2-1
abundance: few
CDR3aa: CASSFPGVYNEQFF
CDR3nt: TGTGCCAGCAGCTTTCCCGGAGTCTACAATGAGCAGTTCTTC

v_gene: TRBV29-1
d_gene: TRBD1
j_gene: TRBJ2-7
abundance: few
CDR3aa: CSVVGTGVREQYF
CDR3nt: TGCAGCGTTGTTGGGACAGGGGTTCGAGAGCAGTACTTC

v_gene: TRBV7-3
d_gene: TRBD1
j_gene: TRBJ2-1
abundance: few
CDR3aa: CASSLKGGQGYNEQFF
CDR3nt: TGTGCCAGCAGCTTAAAAGGGGGACAGGGCTACAATGAGCAGTTCTTC

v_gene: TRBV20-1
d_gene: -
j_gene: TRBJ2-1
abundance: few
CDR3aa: CSAELDIRDEQFF
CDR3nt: TGCAGTGCCGAACTTGACATTAGGGATGAGCAGTTCTTC

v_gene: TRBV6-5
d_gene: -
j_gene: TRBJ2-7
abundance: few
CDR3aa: CASSYSKRQAYEQYF
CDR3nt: TGTGCCAGCAGTTACTCGAAGCGTCAGGCCTACGAGCAGTACTTC

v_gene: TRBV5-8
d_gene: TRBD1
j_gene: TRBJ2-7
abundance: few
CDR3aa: CASSSGQGQYEQYF
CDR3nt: TGTGCCAGCAGCTCGGGACAGGGGCAATACGAGCAGTACTTC